This T cell receptor beta chain was obtained from a study of blood T cell repertoires in COVID-19. In the study overall: COVID-19 samples, acute and convalescent, were from the United States, Italy and Spain. In each case, the material was cDNA or gDNA derived from T cells, B-cell-depleted T cells, or PBMCs.

In the original workflow: Cell counts per sample came from amplifying reference gene primers. Using immunoSEQ multiplex PCR, the repertoire was profiled, and TCRdb retains in-frame clones only, with some absent. That table furnishes V, J and clone size, whereas the DNA furnished D and trimming. The table has about 240,000 clones, around four fifths seen once. Germline V gene data show CDR1 as SGHVS and CDR2 as FNYEAQ. The CDR3 runs to 16 residues. V was clipped by 0 bases and J by 8 bases; unmatched bases: 9. This clone has just one count. The sequence was collected from a man aged 50-60 years with acute or convalescent COVID-19. Sequenced sample: peripheral blood. This chain connects TRBV7-6 to TRBJ1-2; 10 bases align to TRBD1. Here the CDR3 DNA reads TGTGCCAGCAGCTTAGCCTACAAGACAGGGGGCGACGGCTACACCTTC. Translating gives CASSLAYKTGGDGYTF.